These T cell receptor beta chains were read from a single sample in a study of cytomegalovirus exposure and HLA in healthy donors. Repertoires were generated with immunoSEQ multiplex PCR, while TCRdb's copy carries only in-frame clones and drops some. The sample lists over 100,000 clones, roughly 69% occurring once. The sample taken for sequencing was PBMCs. The receptors were sampled from a woman aged 25-40 years in good health and CMV-seronegative. Each CDR3 is given with its conserved first and last residue. Each record gives: J gene, clone size, V gene, D gene, CDR3 protein, CDR3 DNA. The D gene is left open where the match is weak. Not every row has a clone size; where given, it reads once, few, many or a size class.

>TRBJ2-1|.|TRBV5-1|.
CASSLSTYNEQFF
TGCGCCAGCAGCTTGAGCACCTACAATGAGCAGTTCTTC
>TRBJ2-7|.|TRBV27|TRBD1
CASSLRQGRDEQYF
TGTGCCAGCAGTTTAAGACAGGGTCGCGACGAGCAGTACTTC
>TRBJ2-7|few|TRBV15|.
CATSRGGRDNEQYF
TGTGCCACCAGCAGAGGTGGCAGGGACAACGAGCAGTACTTC
>TRBJ1-5|.|TRBV2|.
CASTRDYNQPQHF
TGTGCCAGCACCAGGGATTACAATCAGCCCCAGCATTTT
>TRBJ2-1|few|TRBV9|TRBD1
CASSPQGQPAYNEQFF
TGTGCCAGCAGCCCCCAGGGACAGCCTGCCTACAATGAGCAGTTCTTC
>TRBJ2-1|.|TRBV5-1|.
CASSPDLQWRNEQFF
TGCGCCAGCAGCCCAGACTTGCAGTGGCGCAATGAGCAGTTCTTC
>TRBJ2-2|.|TRBV10-1|.
CASEDSMNTGELFF
TGCGCCAGCGAAGACAGTATGAACACCGGGGAGCTGTTTTTT
>TRBJ1-1|few|TRBV27|TRBD1
CASSLSQGARVTEAFF
TGTGCCAGCAGTTTATCACAGGGGGCGAGGGTCACTGAAGCTTTCTTT
>TRBJ2-1|.|TRBV13|.
CASSPAGRDPTGEQFF
TGTGCCAGCAGTCCCGCCGGGCGGGATCCTACTGGTGAGCAGTTCTTC
>TRBJ1-2|.|TRBV25-1|.
CASAAQGYGYTF
TGTGCCAGCGCGGCCCAGGGGTATGGCTACACCTTC
>TRBJ2-4|.|TRBV5-1|TRBD1
CASSMGQPKNIQYF
TGCGCCAGCAGCATGGGACAGCCCAAAAACATTCAGTACTTC
>TRBJ2-3|.|TRBV9|TRBD2
CASSDSGSWKADTQYF
TGTGCCAGCAGCGATAGCGGGAGCTGGAAGGCAGATACGCAGTATTTT
>TRBJ1-2|.|TRBV6-6|.
CASSYREFYGYTF
TGTGCCAGCAGTTACCGGGAGTTTTATGGCTACACCTTC
>TRBJ2-3|.|TRBV9|.
CASSVALTRGTDTQYF
TGTGCCAGCAGCGTAGCTCTCACCCGCGGGACAGATACGCAGTATTTT
>TRBJ2-5|once|TRBV28|TRBD1
CASSSIRPSGPRGETQYF
TGTGCCAGCAGTTCCATTAGACCCTCGGGCCCCAGGGGGGAGACCCAGTACTTC
>TRBJ2-3|.|TRBV5-6|.
CASSFLSRDTQYF
TGTGCCAGCAGCTTTTTGAGTCGGGATACGCAGTATTTT
>TRBJ1-4|.|TRBV7-9|.
CASSLSRADEKLFF
TGTGCCAGCAGCTTAAGCAGGGCAGATGAAAAACTGTTTTTT
>TRBJ2-7|once|TRBV5-6|TRBD1
CASTNRGSYEQYF
TGTGCCAGCACAAACAGGGGCTCCTACGAGCAGTACTTC
>TRBJ2-2|few|TRBV5-4|.
CASTTGGDTTGELFF
TGTGCCAGCACCACGGGGGGCGATACCACCGGGGAGCTGTTTTTT
>TRBJ2-5|.|TRBV14|.
CASSQVMETQYF
TGTGCCAGCAGCCAAGTCATGGAGACCCAGTACTTC
>TRBJ1-2|few|TRBV19|.
CASRSTGSGYTF
TGTGCCAGTAGATCCACAGGATCTGGCTACACCTTC
>TRBJ1-4|few|TRBV10-3|.
CAIRSGATNEKLFF
TGTGCCATCAGATCAGGGGCCACTAATGAAAAACTGTTTTTT
>TRBJ1-6|once|TRBV5-1|TRBD1
CASSLDGTGNNSPLHF
TGCGCCAGCAGCTTGGACGGGACAGGGAATAATTCACCCCTCCACTTT
>TRBJ2-3|.|TRBV30|.
CAWSHGNVRGGGGDTQYF
TGTGCCTGGAGCCACGGGAATGTGCGCGGGGGCGGGGGAGATACGCAGTATTTT
>TRBJ2-1|.|TRBV9|TRBD2
CASSVTGTSEYNEQFF
TGTGCCAGCAGCGTCACCGGGACTAGCGAGTACAATGAGCAGTTCTTC
>TRBJ2-5|.|TRBV20-1|.
CSVTPQETQYF
TGCAGTGTGACTCCGCAAGAGACCCAGTACTTC
>TRBJ2-1|few|TRBV11-3|.
CASSSDSYNEQFF
TGTGCCAGCAGCTCGGACTCATACAATGAGCAGTTCTTC
>TRBJ2-1|.|TRBV7-9|TRBD1
CASSLGDRVNLFF
TGTGCCAGCAGCTTAGGAGACAGGGTCAATTTGTTCTTC
>TRBJ1-1|.|TRBV18|.
CASSPLGTTGAEAFF
TGTGCCAGCTCCCCGTTGGGGACTACGGGCGCTGAAGCTTTCTTT
>TRBJ2-1|few|TRBV10-1|.
CASSKTSYNEQFF
TGCGCCAGCAGCAAGACTAGCTACAATGAGCAGTTCTTC
>TRBJ1-1|few|TRBV28|.
CASRALDTFRTEAFF
TGTGCCAGCAGGGCACTTGACACTTTCCGGACTGAAGCTTTCTTT
>TRBJ2-7|.|TRBV5-4|.
CASSLAQATYEQYF
TGTGCCAGCAGCTTGGCCCAGGCGACCTACGAGCAGTACTTC
>TRBJ2-3|few|TRBV7-2|.
CASSSYTDTQYF
TGTGCCAGCAGCTCTTACACAGATACGCAGTATTTT
>TRBJ1-4|few|TRBV30|.
CAWSARGGPYEKLFF
TGTGCCTGGAGTGCTAGGGGGGGGCCCTATGAAAAACTGTTTTTT